The sample holds many counts of the clone carrying this T cell receptor beta chain. RNA transcripts were the template, and TCR beta CDR3 regions were amplified from them. Investigators did first-round RT-PCR with HTBI primers, then second-round multiplex PCR. One entry per CDR3 protein, called by TCRdb with MiXCR from the multiplex PCR reads. The table shows a few hundred thousand distinct CDR3 sequences, with about a sixth occurring only once. This specimen comes from a study of Graves' ophthalmopathy and Graves' hyperthyroidism. As for the study in general: The collection of peripheral blood took place at initial diagnosis, before any treatment.

Hyperthyroidism patients were newly diagnosed, under 2 months' duration, aged 18 to 65. This CDR3 has 15 amino acids. V shed 3 bases and J shed 1 base, with 13 bases lying between them. Germline CDR1 and CDR2: SGHRS and YFSETQ. This sequence joins TRBV5-1 and TRBJ1-2; D not resolved. The clonotype comes from an adult woman with stable Graves' hyperthyroidism. The specimen sequenced was peripheral blood. CDR3 sequence (DNA): TGCGCCAGCAGCTCCCCAGGCGGACTTAACTATGGCTACACCTTC. Its translation is CASSSPGGLNYGYTF.